These T cell receptor beta chains were read from a single sample in a study of cytomegalovirus exposure and HLA in healthy donors. Assay: immunoSEQ multiplex PCR; the TCRdb copy retains only in-frame clones and omits some. The sample holds 200,000 to 250,000 clones, over 65% seen once. Sequenced input: PBMCs. These TCRs come from a human donor in good health. The CDR3 runs from the conserved cysteine through the conserved F or W. D genes are given only for firm matches. The size entry is marked missing in some rows and otherwise reads once, few, many or a size class.

d_call	v_call	clone_size	j_call	cdr3_nt	cdr3_aa
TRBD1	TRBV6-5	.	TRBJ1-2	TGTGCCAGCAACCCCGGGACAGGGGCCTATGGCTACACCTTC	CASNPGTGAYGYTF
.	TRBV5-6	.	TRBJ2-6	TGTGCCAGCAGGAGGGTGGCTGGGGCCAACGTCCTGACTTTC	CASRRVAGANVLTF
TRBD2	TRBV29-1	.	TRBJ2-5	TGCAGCGTTGAATCGGGGGGGGAGACCCAGTACTTC	CSVESGGETQYF
TRBD2	TRBV10-1	.	TRBJ2-7	TGCGCCAGCAGTCCCCCGGGACTAGCGGGGCGGGTGCAGTACTTC	CASSPPGLAGRVQYF
.	TRBV5-8	.	TRBJ2-7	TGTGCCAGCAGCTCGCCCCCCGGGATCTCCTACGAGCAGTACTTC	CASSSPPGISYEQYF
TRBD1	TRBV4-2	few	TRBJ1-2	TGTGCCAGCAGCCAAGTAGAACAGGGGGCGGGCTATGGCTACACCTTC	CASSQVEQGAGYGYTF
.	TRBV4-3	once	TRBJ2-7	TGCGCCAGCAGCCAAGATCATAGCGCGGGGAACGAGCAGTACTTC	CASSQDHSAGNEQYF
TRBD1	TRBV15	.	TRBJ2-1	TGTGCCACCAGCAGTAACGGACAGGCGGACTCCTACAATGAGCAGTTCTTC	CATSSNGQADSYNEQFF
.	TRBV1	.	TRBJ2-1	TGCACCAGCAGCCAAGATCAACGGGAGTTCCCCAATGAGCAGTTCTTC	CTSSQDQREFPNEQFF
TRBD2	TRBV15	.	TRBJ2-3	TGTGCCACCTTCCGAGGGGGACTAGCGGACACAGATACGCAGTATTTT	CATFRGGLADTDTQYF
.	TRBV7-8	.	TRBJ2-6	TGTGCCAGCAGCTTAGTTTCGACAGGACCACCTGGGGCCAACGTCCTGACTTTC	CASSLVSTGPPGANVLTF
TRBD2	TRBV6-5	.	TRBJ2-5	TGTGCCAGCAGTTACAGGGCGGGGGGCCAAGAGACCCAGTACTTC	CASSYRAGGQETQYF